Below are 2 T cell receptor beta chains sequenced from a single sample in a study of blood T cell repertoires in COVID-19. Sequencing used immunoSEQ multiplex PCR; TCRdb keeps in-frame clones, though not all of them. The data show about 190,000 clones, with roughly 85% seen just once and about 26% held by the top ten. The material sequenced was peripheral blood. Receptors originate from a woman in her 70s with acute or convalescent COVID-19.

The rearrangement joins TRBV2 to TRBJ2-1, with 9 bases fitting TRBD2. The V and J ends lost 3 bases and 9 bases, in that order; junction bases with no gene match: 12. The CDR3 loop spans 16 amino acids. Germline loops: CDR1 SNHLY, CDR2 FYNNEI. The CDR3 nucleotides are TGTGCCAGCAGTGAGAAAGATAGCGGGAGACTTGGTGAGCAGTTCTTC. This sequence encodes CASSEKDSGRLGEQFF.

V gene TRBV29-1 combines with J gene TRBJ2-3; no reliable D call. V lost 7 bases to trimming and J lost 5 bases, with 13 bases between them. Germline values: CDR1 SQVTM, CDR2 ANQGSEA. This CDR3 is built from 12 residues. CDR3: CSAHYTGDTQYF. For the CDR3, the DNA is TGCAGCGCTCATTATACGGGAGATACGCAGTATTTT.